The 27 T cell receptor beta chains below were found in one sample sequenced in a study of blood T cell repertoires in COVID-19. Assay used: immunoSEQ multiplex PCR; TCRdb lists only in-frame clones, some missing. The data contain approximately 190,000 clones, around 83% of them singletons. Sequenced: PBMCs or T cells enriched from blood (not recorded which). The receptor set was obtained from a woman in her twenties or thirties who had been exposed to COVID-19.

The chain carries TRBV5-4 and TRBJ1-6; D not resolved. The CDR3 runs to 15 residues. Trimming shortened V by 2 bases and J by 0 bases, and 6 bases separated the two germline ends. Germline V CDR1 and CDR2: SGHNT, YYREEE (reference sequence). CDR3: CASSLSGSYNSPLHF. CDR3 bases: TGTGCCAGCAGCTTATCAGGCTCCTATAATTCACCCCTCCACTTT.

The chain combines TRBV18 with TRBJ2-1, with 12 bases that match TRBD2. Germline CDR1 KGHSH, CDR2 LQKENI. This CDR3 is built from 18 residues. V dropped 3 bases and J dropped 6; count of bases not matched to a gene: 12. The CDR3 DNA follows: TGTGCCAGCTCACCCGGGACTAGCGGGCAGATTGTTGCCAATGAGCAGTTCTTC. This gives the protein CASSPGTSGQIVANEQFF.

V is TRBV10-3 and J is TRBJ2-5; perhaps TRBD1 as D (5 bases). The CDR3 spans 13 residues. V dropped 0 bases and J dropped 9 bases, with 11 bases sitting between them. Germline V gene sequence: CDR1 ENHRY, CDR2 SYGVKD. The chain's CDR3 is CAISESGSRAQYF. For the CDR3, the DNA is TGTGCCATCAGTGAGTCTGGGTCCAGGGCCCAGTACTTC.

The chain's CDR3 is CASSATVSGNTIYF. The CDR3 nucleotides read TGTGCCAGCAGCGCGACAGTCTCTGGAAACACCATATATTTT. The chain employs TRBV5-5 and TRBJ1-3; D perhaps matches TRBD1 (5 bases). Per the germline V gene, CDR1 is SGHKS and CDR2 is YYEKEE (reference sequence). The V end was cut by 4 bases, the J end by 0 bases, with 8 bases between. CDR3 size: 14 residues.

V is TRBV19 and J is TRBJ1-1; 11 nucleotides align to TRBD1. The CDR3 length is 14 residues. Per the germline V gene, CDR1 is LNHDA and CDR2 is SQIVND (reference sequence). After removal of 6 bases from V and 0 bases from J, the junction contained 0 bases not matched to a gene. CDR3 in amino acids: CASRGQGVNTEAFF. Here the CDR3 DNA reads TGTGCCAGTAGGGGACAGGGGGTGAACACTGAAGCTTTCTTT.

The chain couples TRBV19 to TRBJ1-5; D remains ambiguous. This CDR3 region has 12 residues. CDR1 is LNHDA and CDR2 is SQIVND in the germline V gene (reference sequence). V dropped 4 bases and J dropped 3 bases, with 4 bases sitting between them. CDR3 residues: CASSRPNQPQHF. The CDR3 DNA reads TGTGCCAGTAGTAGGCCCAATCAGCCCCAGCATTTT.

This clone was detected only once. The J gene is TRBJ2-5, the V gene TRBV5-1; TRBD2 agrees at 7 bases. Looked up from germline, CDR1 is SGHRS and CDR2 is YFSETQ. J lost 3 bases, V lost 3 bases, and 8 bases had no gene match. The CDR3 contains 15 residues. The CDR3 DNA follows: TGCGCCAGCAGCTCCGGTGGGAGCGGGGAAGAGACCCAGTACTTC. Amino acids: CASSSGGSGEETQYF.

The CDR3 spells CASSQVSGTFYGYTF. The CDR3 nucleotides read TGTGCCAGCAGCCAAGTTAGCGGGACATTCTATGGCTACACCTTC. The gene calls are TRBV14 and TRBJ1-2, with D perhaps TRBD1 (6 bases). The CDR3 consists of 15 residues. CDR1 and CDR2 from the germline V gene are SGHDN and FVKESK. Between the trimmed V and J ends, which lost 1 base and 4 bases, there was a span of 13 bases. Drawing the rest from reference TRBV14 and TRBJ1-2, the complete variable domain is EAGVTQFPSHSVIEKGQTVTLRCDPISGHDNLYWYRRVMGKEIKFLLHFVKESKQDESGMPNNRFLAERTGGTYSTLKVQPAELEDSGVYFCASSQVSGTFYGYTFGSGTRLTVV.

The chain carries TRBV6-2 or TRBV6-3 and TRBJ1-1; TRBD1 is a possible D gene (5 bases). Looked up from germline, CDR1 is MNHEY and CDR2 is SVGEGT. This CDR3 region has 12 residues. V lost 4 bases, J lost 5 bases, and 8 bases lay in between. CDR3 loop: CASSFRVTEAFF. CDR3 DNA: TGTGCCAGCAGTTTCAGGGTTACTGAAGCTTTCTTT.

DNA of the CDR3: TGTGCCAGCAGTTACGTCCGGGACAGATCCTACGAGCAGTACTTC. This gives the protein CASSYVRDRSYEQYF. The rearrangement links TRBV6-5 to TRBJ2-7; TRBD1 aligns across 7 bases. CDR1 MNHEY and CDR2 SVGAGI come from the germline V gene. The V gene end was trimmed by 2 bases and the J gene end by 1 base; junction bases not matched to a gene: 5. This CDR3 comprises 15 residues.

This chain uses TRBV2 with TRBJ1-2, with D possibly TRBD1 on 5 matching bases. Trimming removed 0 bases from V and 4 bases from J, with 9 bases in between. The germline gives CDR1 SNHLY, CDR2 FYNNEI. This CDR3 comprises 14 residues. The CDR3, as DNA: TGTGCCAGCAGTGAAGCGGGGCAGCTCTATGGCTACACCTTC. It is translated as CASSEAGQLYGYTF.

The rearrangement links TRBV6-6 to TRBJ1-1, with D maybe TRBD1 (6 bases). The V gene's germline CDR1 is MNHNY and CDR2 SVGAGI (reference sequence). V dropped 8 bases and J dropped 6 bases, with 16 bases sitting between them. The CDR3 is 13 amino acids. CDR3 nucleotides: TGTGCCAGCTCCACAGGGCTCCAGGCTGAAGCTTTCTTT. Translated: CASSTGLQAEAFF.

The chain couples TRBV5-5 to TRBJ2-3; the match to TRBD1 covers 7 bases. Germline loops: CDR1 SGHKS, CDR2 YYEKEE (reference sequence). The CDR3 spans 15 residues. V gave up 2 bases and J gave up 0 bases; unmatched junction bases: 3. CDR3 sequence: CASSLTGVSTDTQYF. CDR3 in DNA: TGTGCCAGCAGCTTAACAGGGGTCAGCACAGATACGCAGTATTTT.

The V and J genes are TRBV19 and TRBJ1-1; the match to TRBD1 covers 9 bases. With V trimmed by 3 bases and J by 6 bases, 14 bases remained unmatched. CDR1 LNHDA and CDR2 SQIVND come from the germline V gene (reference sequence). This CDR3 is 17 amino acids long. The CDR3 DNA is TGTGCCAGTAGTATGTCCCCACAGGGGGCGCTGGGACCTGAAGCTTTCTTT. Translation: CASSMSPQGALGPEAFF.

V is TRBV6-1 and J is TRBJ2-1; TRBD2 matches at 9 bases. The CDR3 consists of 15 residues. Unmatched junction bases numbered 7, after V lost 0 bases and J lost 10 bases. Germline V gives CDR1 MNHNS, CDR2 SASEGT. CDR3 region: CASSEAAGGGDEQFF. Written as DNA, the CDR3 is TGTGCCAGCAGTGAAGCGGCGGGAGGGGGCGACGAGCAGTTCTTC.

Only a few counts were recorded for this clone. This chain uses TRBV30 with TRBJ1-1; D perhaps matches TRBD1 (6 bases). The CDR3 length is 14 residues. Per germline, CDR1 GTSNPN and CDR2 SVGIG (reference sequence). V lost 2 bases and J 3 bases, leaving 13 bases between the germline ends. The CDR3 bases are TGTGCCTGGAGTCAAAGCAGGGGACACACTGAAGCTTTCTTT. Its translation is CAWSQSRGHTEAFF.

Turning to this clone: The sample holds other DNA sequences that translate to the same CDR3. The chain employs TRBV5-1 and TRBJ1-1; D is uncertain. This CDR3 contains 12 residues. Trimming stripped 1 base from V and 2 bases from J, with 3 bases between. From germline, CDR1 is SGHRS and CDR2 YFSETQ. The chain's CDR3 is CASSLTNTEAFF. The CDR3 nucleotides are TGCGCCAGCAGCTTGACTAACACTGAAGCTTTCTTT.

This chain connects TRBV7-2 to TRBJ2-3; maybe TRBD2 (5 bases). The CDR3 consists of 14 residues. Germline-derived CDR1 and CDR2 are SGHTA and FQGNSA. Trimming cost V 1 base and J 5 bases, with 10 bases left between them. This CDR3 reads CASSLERNGDTQYF. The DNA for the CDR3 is TGTGCCAGCAGCTTAGAGCGGAATGGAGATACGCAGTATTTT.

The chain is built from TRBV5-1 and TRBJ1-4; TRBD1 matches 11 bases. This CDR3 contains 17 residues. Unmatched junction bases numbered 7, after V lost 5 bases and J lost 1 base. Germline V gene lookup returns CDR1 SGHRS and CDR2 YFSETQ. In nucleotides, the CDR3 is TGCGCCAGCAGGCGGACAGGGGGCAGAGGAACTAATGAAAAACTGTTTTTT. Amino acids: CASRRTGGRGTNEKLFF.

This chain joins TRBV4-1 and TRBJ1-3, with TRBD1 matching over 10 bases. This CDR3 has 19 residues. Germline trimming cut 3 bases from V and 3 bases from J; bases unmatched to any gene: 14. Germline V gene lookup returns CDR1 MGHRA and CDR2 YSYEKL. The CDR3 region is CASSHDPPPGQGHGNTIYF. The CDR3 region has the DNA TGCGCCAGCAGCCACGACCCCCCTCCGGGACAGGGGCATGGAAACACCATATATTTT.

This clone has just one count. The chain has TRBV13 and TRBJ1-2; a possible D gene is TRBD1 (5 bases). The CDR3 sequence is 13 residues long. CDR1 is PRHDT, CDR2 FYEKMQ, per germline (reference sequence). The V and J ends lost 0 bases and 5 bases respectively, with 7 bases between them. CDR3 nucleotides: TGTGCCAGCAGCTTAGGTCGACAGTATGGCTACACCTTC. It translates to CASSLGRQYGYTF.

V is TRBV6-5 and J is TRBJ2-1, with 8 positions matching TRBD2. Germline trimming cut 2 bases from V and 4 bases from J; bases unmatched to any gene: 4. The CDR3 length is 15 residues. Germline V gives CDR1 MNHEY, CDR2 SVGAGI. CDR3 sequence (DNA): TGTGCCAGCAGTTACGAGAGCGGGGGATACAATGAGCAGTTCTTC. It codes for CASSYESGGYNEQFF.

The CDR3 spells CASSWGTGVGTEAFF. The CDR3 coding sequence is TGTGCCAGCAGCTGGGGGACAGGGGTCGGCACTGAAGCTTTCTTT. This rearrangement joins TRBV5-6 to TRBJ1-1, with 10 bases aligning to TRBD1. The germline V gene encodes CDR1 SGHDT and CDR2 YYEEEE. The CDR3 loop spans 15 amino acids. V was clipped by 3 bases and J by 4 bases; unmatched bases: 6.

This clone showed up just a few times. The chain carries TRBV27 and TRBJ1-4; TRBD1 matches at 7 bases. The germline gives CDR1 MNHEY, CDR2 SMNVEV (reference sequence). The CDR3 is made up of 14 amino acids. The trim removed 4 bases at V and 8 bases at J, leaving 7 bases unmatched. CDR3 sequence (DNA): TGTGCCAGCAGTTCCGCAGGGGGTTCGGAAAAACTGTTTTTT. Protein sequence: CASSSAGGSEKLFF.

DNA of the CDR3: TGCGCCAGCAGCTTGGGACAGGGGCTCGCTGAAGCTTTCTTT. Protein sequence: CASSLGQGLAEAFF. V usage is TRBV5-1 and J usage is TRBJ1-1; the match to TRBD1 covers 8 bases. The length of the CDR3 is 14 residues. Germline CDR1 is SGHRS and CDR2 is YFSETQ. V was pared by 0 bases and J by 6 bases, with 4 bases of the junction left unmatched.

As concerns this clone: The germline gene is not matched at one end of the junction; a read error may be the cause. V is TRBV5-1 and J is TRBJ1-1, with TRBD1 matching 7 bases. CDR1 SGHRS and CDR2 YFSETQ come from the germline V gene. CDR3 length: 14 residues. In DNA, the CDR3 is TGCGCCAGCAGCTTGGAACAAGACAGGGCTGACGCTTTCTTT. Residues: CASSLEQDRADAFF.

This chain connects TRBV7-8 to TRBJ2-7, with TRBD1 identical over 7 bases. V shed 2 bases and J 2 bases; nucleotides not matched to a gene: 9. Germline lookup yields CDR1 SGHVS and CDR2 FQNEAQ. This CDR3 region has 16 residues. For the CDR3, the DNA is TGTGCCAGCAGCTTAATAGACAGGGAAGAGGCCTACGAGCAGTACTTC. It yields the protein CASSLIDREEAYEQYF.